This T cell receptor beta chain emerged from a study of T-cell reconstitution after alpha-beta-depleted transplantation in children. Study-level findings and limits: Day-60 TCRbeta diversity that was high in some patients was derived from surviving recipient T cells and thymic progenitors. Expanded graft clones numbering several hundred reportedly gave rise to alpha-beta T cells about two months after transplant. Diversity and T-cell counts at one year after transplant derived mostly from new T cells.

Unique molecular identifiers were built into the TCRbeta library. TCRdb re-derived calls from the PCR reads in MiXCR, one entry per CDR3 protein. The sample carries about 610,000 distinct CDR3 sequences, 25% to 30% recorded once. This clonotype has only a few counts. Its antigen is as yet unknown. Trimming pared 7 bases from V and 4 bases from J, leaving 16 bases between. This CDR3 contains 14 residues. This receptor was obtained from a boy younger than two with Wiskott-Aldrich syndrome, due to receive a stem cell transplant. This sequence joins TRBV12-3 or TRBV12-4 and TRBJ1-2; no firm D call. The sequenced sample was PBMCs, obtained before TCRalphabeta/CD19-depleted stem cell transplant. The CDR3 DNA is TGTGCCAGCACCTTAGGCTTAGGAGCCTATGGCTACACCTTC. Protein: CASTLGLGAYGYTF.